These T cell receptor beta chains were read from a single sample in a study of blood T cell repertoires in COVID-19. Here immunoSEQ multiplex PCR was the method, and the copy in TCRdb shows in-frame clones only, minus some. This sample has around 100,000 clones; approximately 88% occur once, and the top ten carry over 8.5%. The sequencing sample was made of peripheral blood. The receptors stem from a man older than 75 with acute or convalescent COVID-19. Both conserved end residues are trimmed from each CDR3.

V gene: TRBV28; J gene: TRBJ2-3; CDR3 protein: ATIDRGRGTDTQY
V gene: TRBV27; J gene: TRBJ1-1; CDR3 protein: ASSFWDRKNTEAF
V gene: TRBV7-2; J gene: TRBJ2-7; CDR3 protein: ASSLASGVTLSEQY
V gene: TRBV7-3; J gene: TRBJ2-3; CDR3 protein: ASSPAGAGTITDTQY
V gene: TRBV27; J gene: TRBJ2-5; CDR3 protein: ASRPHRGGGETQY
V gene: TRBV7-8; J gene: TRBJ1-3; CDR3 protein: ASSLVQGGNTIY
V gene: TRBV11-2; J gene: TRBJ2-1; CDR3 protein: ASSLGGGASYNEQF
V gene: TRBV13; J gene: TRBJ1-3; CDR3 protein: ASSHSGSGNTIY
V gene: TRBV3-1/TRBV3-2; J gene: TRBJ1-2; CDR3 protein: ASSQEGAGYGYT
V gene: TRBV5-4; J gene: TRBJ2-7; CDR3 protein: ASSLARGPTYEQY
V gene: TRBV18; J gene: TRBJ2-7; CDR3 protein: ASSPSLPPVTLKSSYEQY
V gene: TRBV10-3; J gene: TRBJ1-1; CDR3 protein: AISTEMNTEAF
V gene: TRBV5-1; J gene: TRBJ2-1; CDR3 protein: ASSLGHTSDEQF
V gene: TRBV3-1/TRBV3-2; J gene: TRBJ2-5; CDR3 protein: ASSPSGPPQETQY
V gene: TRBV2; J gene: TRBJ1-4; CDR3 protein: ASRERLGPNEKLF
V gene: TRBV5-1; J gene: TRBJ2-2; CDR3 protein: ASSALAGGLSGELF
V gene: TRBV19; J gene: TRBJ1-1; CDR3 protein: ASSTGTLSEAF
V gene: TRBV5-1; J gene: TRBJ1-4; CDR3 protein: ASSPGGTVNEKLF
V gene: TRBV20-1; J gene: TRBJ1-1; CDR3 protein: SAGTGYEAF
V gene: TRBV6-1; J gene: TRBJ1-5; CDR3 protein: ASSEVGTGNQPQH
V gene: TRBV7-3; J gene: TRBJ2-3; CDR3 protein: ASSTRGWDTQY
V gene: TRBV7-9; J gene: TRBJ1-1; CDR3 protein: ASSLFQQMNTEAF
V gene: TRBV3-1/TRBV3-2; J gene: TRBJ1-2; CDR3 protein: ASSQEGRARGYT
V gene: TRBV5-4; J gene: TRBJ2-7; CDR3 protein: ASSGGLAGGNEQY
V gene: TRBV15; J gene: TRBJ1-2; CDR3 protein: ATSREVGAVRG
V gene: TRBV6-4; J gene: TRBJ2-7; CDR3 protein: ASSEVAGQGDEQY
V gene: TRBV4-3; J gene: TRBJ1-3; CDR3 protein: ASSQDFMGPGNTIY
V gene: TRBV9; J gene: TRBJ2-4; CDR3 protein: ASSVAPVGQGQLAKNIQY
V gene: TRBV4-3; J gene: TRBJ2-1; CDR3 protein: ASSQSGTKNNEQF
V gene: TRBV5-1; J gene: TRBJ2-1; CDR3 protein: ATRVGLADNEQF
V gene: TRBV6-2/TRBV6-3; J gene: TRBJ1-5; CDR3 protein: ASSRSGTGDQPQH
V gene: TRBV6-1; J gene: TRBJ2-5; CDR3 protein: ASSEGQGGLLY
V gene: TRBV5-1; J gene: TRBJ1-2; CDR3 protein: ASSLATGAGGYT
V gene: TRBV2; J gene: TRBJ1-6; CDR3 protein: ASRSGQGNSPLH
V gene: TRBV7-2; J gene: TRBJ1-2; CDR3 protein: ASNGQGAQGYT
V gene: TRBV19; J gene: TRBJ2-1; CDR3 protein: ASSIGRALYNEQF
V gene: TRBV7-9; J gene: TRBJ1-4; CDR3 protein: ASSSRNGGANEKLF
V gene: TRBV18; J gene: TRBJ1-1; CDR3 protein: ASSQKTGVTEAF